One and the same sample provided the 21 T cell receptor beta chains below, sequenced in a study of T-cell reconstitution after alpha-beta-depleted transplantation in children. As it was prepared, the TCRbeta library received unique molecular identifiers. A single record per CDR3 protein comes from TCRdb applying MiXCR to the PCR reads. The repertoire holds 360,000 or so distinct CDR3 sequences, with roughly 20% as singletons. The sequenced sample was PBMCs from the stem cell graft donor, obtained from the stem cell graft. Every receptor here comes from a human donor who donated a stem cell graft to a child with acute myeloid leukemia.

This clonotype was counted between two and nine times. This chain joins TRBV12-3 or TRBV12-4 and TRBJ2-1; the match to TRBD1 covers 7 bases. V gave up 4 bases and J gave up 7 bases; unmatched junction bases: 4. The CDR3 contains 13 residues. The CDR3 bases are TGTGCCAGCAGTTCCGGACAGGCAAATGAGCAGTTCTTC. Its translation is CASSSGQANEQFF.

A few counts support this clonotype. The rearrangement joins TRBV10-3 to TRBJ1-4; D unclear. Germline V gene data show CDR1 as ENHRY and CDR2 as SYGVKD. The CDR3 sequence is 12 residues long. V was clipped by 10 bases and J by 4 bases, with 10 bases between them. The CDR3 region has the DNA TGTGCCACCGGGGATCATAATGAAAAACTGTTTTTT. Its protein product is CATGDHNEKLFF.

This clonotype was recorded a few times. The gene calls are TRBV20-1 and TRBJ2-4, with D perhaps TRBD2 (6 bases). Trimming left V 6 bases short and J 7 bases short, with 13 bases between. The CDR3 consists of 12 residues. The germline CDR1 and CDR2 sequences are DFQATT and SNEGSKA (reference sequence). The DNA for the CDR3 is TGCAGTGCCCCAAGACTAGGGAACATTCAGTACTTC. It specifies CSAPRLGNIQYF.

The table lists this clonotype with many counts. The chain has TRBV5-1 and TRBJ2-1; perhaps TRBD2 as D (6 bases). The V end was cut by 4 bases, the J end by 3 bases, with 14 bases between. Looked up from germline, CDR1 is SGHRS and CDR2 is YFSETQ. The CDR3 is made up of 15 amino acids. The CDR3 nucleotides are TGCGCCAGCAGCCCAAGCGCGGGACTCTACAATGAGCAGTTCTTC. Its protein product is CASSPSAGLYNEQFF.

This clonotype was seen ten or more times. V is TRBV7-2 and J is TRBJ2-1; 10 nucleotides match TRBD2. Germline V gene sequence: CDR1 SGHTA, CDR2 FQGNSA. This CDR3 spans 17 amino acids. Trimming at V came to 3 bases and at J to 4 bases, leaving 9 bases not matched to a gene. The CDR3 DNA is TGTGCCAGCAGCTTGGGATGGGGACTAGCGCCTTACAATGAGCAGTTCTTC. Encoded protein: CASSLGWGLAPYNEQFF.

This clonotype was recorded only once. This rearrangement joins TRBV29-1 to TRBJ2-5, with D possibly TRBD1 on 6 matching bases. From germline, CDR1 is SQVTM and CDR2 ANQGSEA. The CDR3 has 13 residues. Trimming took 4 bases from V and 2 from J, leaving 11 bases between them. The CDR3 is CSVVGAFQETQYF. The CDR3 DNA is TGCAGCGTTGTGGGGGCCTTTCAAGAGACCCAGTACTTC.

This clonotype was counted between two and nine times. This chain uses TRBV6-5 with TRBJ2-7; D ambiguous. Germline assignment: CDR1 MNHEY and CDR2 SVGAGI. V lost 0 bases to trimming and J lost 0 bases, with 12 bases between them. The CDR3 has 16 amino acids. The CDR3 reads CASSYSRDRFSYEQYF. Written as DNA, the CDR3 is TGTGCCAGCAGTTACTCGAGAGACCGGTTCTCCTACGAGCAGTACTTC.

CDR3 sequence: CASSERGGNSPLHF. CDR3 sequence (DNA): TGTGCCAGCAGCGAAAGGGGTGGAAATTCACCCCTCCACTTT. The rearrangement links TRBV12-3 or TRBV12-4 to TRBJ1-6, with D perhaps matching TRBD1 (5 bases). This CDR3 is built from 14 residues. Trimming shortened V by 6 bases and J by 7 bases, and 13 bases separated the two germline ends.

This clonotype was seen more than once but under ten times. In DNA form, the CDR3 reads TGCAGTGCCGAGATAGCGGGAGGACCCCAAGAGACCCAGTACTTC. This translates into CSAEIAGGPQETQYF. This rearrangement joins TRBV20-1 to TRBJ2-5, with 10 bases lining up with TRBD2. The V gene's germline CDR1 is DFQATT and CDR2 SNEGSKA (reference sequence). The CDR3 runs 15 residues. Losses at the gene ends were 6 bases for V and 1 base for J; bases not matched to a gene: 8.

As DNA, the CDR3 is TGTGCCAGCAGCCCGGGACTTTCTAGCACAGATACGCAGTATTTT. This codes for CASSPGLSSTDTQYF. The chain recombines TRBV7-3 with TRBJ2-3; perhaps TRBD2 as D (6 bases). Germline lookup yields CDR1 SGHTA and CDR2 FQGTGA. The V and J ends lost 5 bases and 0 bases respectively, with 12 bases between them. The CDR3 runs 15 residues.

The chain couples TRBV2 to TRBJ2-1, with D perhaps matching TRBD1 or TRBD2 (5 bases each). The CDR3 has 14 amino acids. Per the germline V gene, CDR1 is SNHLY and CDR2 is FYNNEI. Between the trimmed V and J ends, which lost 5 bases and 7 bases, there was a span of 15 bases. The CDR3 reads CASSTRAGANEQFF. DNA of the CDR3: TGTGCCAGCAGTACCCGGGCCGGGGCGAATGAGCAGTTCTTC.

This chain connects TRBV5-1 to TRBJ2-3; D unresolved. The CDR3 runs to 14 residues. Germline V CDR1 and CDR2: SGHRS, YFSETQ. V shed 4 bases and J shed 2 bases, with 11 bases lying between them. The CDR3 loop reads CASSRLLFTDTQYF. The CDR3 nucleotides are TGCGCCAGCAGCCGCCTCTTGTTCACAGATACGCAGTATTTT.

In DNA, the CDR3 is TGCAGTGCTAGAGGAAGGACTAGCATCATTAGCTCCTACAATGAGCAGTTCTTC. Translated, it gives CSARGRTSIISSYNEQFF. The rearrangement uses TRBV20-1 and TRBJ2-1; 8 nucleotides align to TRBD2. CDR3 length: 18 residues. V gave up 1 base and J gave up 0 bases; unmatched junction bases: 11. Germline V gene data show CDR1 as DFQATT and CDR2 as SNEGSKA (reference sequence).

V and J are TRBV12-3 or TRBV12-4 and TRBJ1-4; D gene unclear. Between the trimmed V and J ends, which lost 3 bases and 3 bases, there was a span of 8 bases. This CDR3 is 14 amino acids long. CDR3 nucleotides: TGTGCCAGCAGTTTTCGAACCGCTAATGAAAAACTGTTTTTT. It yields the protein CASSFRTANEKLFF.

This chain uses TRBV24-1 with TRBJ1-2; D is possibly TRBD1 (5 bases). The CDR3 is 16 amino acids. Germline V gene data show CDR1 as KGHDR and CDR2 as SFDVKD. The V gene lost 1 base and the J gene lost 5 bases, with 16 bases spanning the gap. CDR3 protein: CATSDFDGGTGYGYTF. The CDR3 coding sequence is TGTGCCACCAGTGATTTTGACGGAGGGACCGGGTATGGCTACACCTTC.

V and J are TRBV6-5 and TRBJ2-7, with 7 bases matching TRBD1. The germline gives CDR1 MNHEY, CDR2 SVGAGI. V gave up 2 bases and J gave up 1 base; unmatched junction bases: 11. The CDR3 is 17 residues long. CDR3 region: CASSYGITGVWSYEQYF. The DNA for the CDR3 is TGTGCCAGCAGTTACGGAATCACAGGGGTTTGGTCCTACGAGCAGTACTTC.

The chain uses TRBV20-1 and TRBJ2-1; 7 bases line up with TRBD2. Trimming at V came to 8 bases and at J to 5 bases, leaving 6 bases not matched to a gene. The CDR3 is made up of 12 amino acids. Germline V gene sequence: CDR1 DFQATT, CDR2 SNEGSKA (reference sequence). CDR3: CSYNSGDNEQFF. DNA of the CDR3: TGCAGTTACAACAGCGGGGACAATGAGCAGTTCTTC.

Only a few counts were recorded for this clonotype. The J gene is TRBJ2-7, the V gene TRBV20-1, with a weak D call TRBD2 (5 bases). CDR1 is DFQATT and CDR2 is SNEGSKA in the germline V gene (reference sequence). This CDR3 spans 15 amino acids. Deletions cut 0 bases from V and 4 bases from J, with 16 bases between. In nucleotides, the CDR3 is TGCAGTGCTAGAGATAGCGCAAAACCCGGGTACGAGCAGTACTTC. Amino acids: CSARDSAKPGYEQYF.

The chain joins TRBV10-3 to TRBJ2-7, with D possibly matching TRBD2 (6 bases). Trimming took 6 bases from V and 3 from J, leaving 18 bases between them. Germline V lookup: CDR1 ENHRY, CDR2 SYGVKD. The CDR3 length is 15 residues. CDR3 loop: CAIRYGTPKNYEQYF. CDR3 sequence (DNA): TGTGCCATCAGGTACGGGACTCCCAAAAACTACGAGCAGTACTTC.

This clonotype has a count of ten or more. V usage is TRBV29-1 and J usage is TRBJ2-1, with TRBD1 identical over 12 bases. Germline V lookup: CDR1 SQVTM, CDR2 ANQGSEA. The CDR3 covers 12 residues. V shed 7 bases and J 9 bases; nucleotides not matched to a gene: 4. In DNA, the CDR3 is TGCAGCGGGGACAGGGGGCTTGGTGAGCAGTTCTTC. Its protein product is CSGDRGLGEQFF.

This clonotype was counted only a few times. The V and J genes are TRBV29-1 and TRBJ2-2; 10 positions match TRBD2. The CDR3 contains 14 residues. Trimming at V came to 7 bases and at J to 8 bases, leaving 10 bases not matched to a gene. Germline assignment: CDR1 SQVTM and CDR2 ANQGSEA. The CDR3, as DNA: TGCAGCGCAAGCCTAGCGGGAGAAGGTGGGGAGCTGTTTTTT. Translation gives CSASLAGEGGELFF.